A selection of T cell receptor beta chains follows, all from one sample in a study of regulatory T cells in long-lasting Graves disease. TCRdb analysed the multiplex PCR reads with MiXCR anew, one entry per CDR3 protein. There are over 300,000 distinct CDR3 sequences in the sample; roughly 16% occur only once, and approximately 22% lies in the top ten. Sequenced material: peripheral blood mononuclear cells (PBMCs), taken at new diagnosis, from a patient treated with antithyroid drugs. The origin of the receptors is a female donor with Graves disease. The CDR3 runs from the conserved cysteine through the conserved F or W. The D gene is left open where the match is weak. Size is omitted from some rows. Given values are once, few, many or a class for expanded clones.

j_gene,d_gene,v_gene,abundance,CDR3nt,CDR3aa
TRBJ1-2,-,TRBV6-1,-,TGTACCAGCAGTGTCGTACAGGGAGAGCATGGCTACACCTTC,CTSSVVQGEHGYTF
TRBJ2-3,TRBD2,TRBV13,many,TGTGCCAGCAGCGGGGGACTAGCGGGCGGAACAGATACGCAGTATTTT,CASSGGLAGGTDTQYF
TRBJ2-3,TRBD2,TRBV6-1,many,TGTGCCAGCAGTCAACTAGCGGCCACAGATACGCAGTATTTT,CASSQLAATDTQYF
TRBJ2-1,TRBD1,TRBV7-2,many,TGTGCCAGCAGTTACCGGGACAGGGGGGGAGAGCAGTTCTTC,CASSYRDRGGEQFF
TRBJ1-2,-,TRBV9,-,TGTGCCAGCAGTCGGGACATGGAATCTGGCTACACCTTC,CASSRDMESGYTF
TRBJ1-4,-,TRBV20-1,many,TGCAGTGCCCCCATGGGGGCTAATGAAAAACTGTTTTTT,CSAPMGANEKLFF
TRBJ1-2,-,TRBV15,many,TGTGCCACCAGCAGAGATCGGACAGCTAACTATGGCTACACCTTC,CATSRDRTANYGYTF
TRBJ1-1,-,TRBV28,many,TGTGCCAGCAGTTTAAAAGGCTGCTCCTTTTGTTCCCGAGCTTTCTTT,CASSLKGCSFCSRAFF
TRBJ2-3,TRBD2,TRBV7-2,few,TGTGCCAGCAGCCCACGACTAGCGGGAGAGATCACAGATACGCAGTATTTT,CASSPRLAGEITDTQYF
TRBJ1-1,-,TRBV9,many,TGTGCCAGCAGCGTAGAAGGGTCGGGCACTGAAGCTTTCTTT,CASSVEGSGTEAFF
TRBJ1-2,-,TRBV2,many,TGTGCCAGCAGTGTTAACGGGGGTGGCTACACCTTC,CASSVNGGGYTF
TRBJ1-1,-,TRBV20-1,many,TGCAGTGTTACTCTCGGGGGAGGGAACACTGAAGCTTTCTTT,CSVTLGGGNTEAFF
TRBJ1-1,TRBD1,TRBV11-2,-,TGTGCCAGCAGCGCCCGCAGGGGGAACGGGAATGAAGCTTTCTTT,CASSARRGNGNEAFF
TRBJ1-5,-,TRBV18,-,TGTGCCAGCTCACCGGACGCCTCAGGTCCGGCCCAGCATTTT,CASSPDASGPAQHF
TRBJ1-3,TRBD1,TRBV28,-,TGTGCCAGCAGTTCGACGCTCACAGGGGGTATCACCATTACTAGCTCTGGAAACACCATGTATTTT,CASSSTLTGGITITSSGNTMYF
TRBJ1-1,-,TRBV5-5,many,TGTGCCAGCAGCCACAGACACCTGAACACTGAAGCTTTCTTT,CASSHRHLNTEAFF
TRBJ1-5,-,TRBV3-1,-,TGTGCCAGCAGCCAAGAGCAATTAACAGGGAACAGCAATCAGCCCCAGCATTTT,CASSQEQLTGNSNQPQHF
TRBJ1-1,TRBD1,TRBV4-3,many,TGCGCCAGCAGCCAAGACGTGCAGCAGGGGGACACTGAAGCTTTCTTT,CASSQDVQQGDTEAFF
TRBJ1-1,-,TRBV29-1,few,TGCAGCGTTGGGCAGGTGGGGACTGAAGCTTTCTTT,CSVGQVGTEAFF
TRBJ2-2,-,TRBV5-1,-,TGCGCCACCCCCCCCCAGGGGACCCCGAACACCGGGGAGCTGTTTTTT,CATPPQGTPNTGELFF
TRBJ1-1,-,TRBV20-1,many,TGCAGTGCTAGAGATATGTTCTCAGGGGCCACTGAAGCTTTCTTT,CSARDMFSGATEAFF
TRBJ1-6,-,TRBV5-6,many,TGTGCCAGCAGCTTAAATCGAGATAATAATTCACCCCTCCACTTT,CASSLNRDNNSPLHF
TRBJ2-3,-,TRBV15,-,TGTGCCACCAGCAAGGGACTCTCCACAGATACGCAGTATTTT,CATSKGLSTDTQYF
TRBJ2-1,-,TRBV2,many,TGTGCCAGCAGCCGTCTTAGCGAACTGCAGTTCTTC,CASSRLSELQFF
TRBJ2-1,TRBD2,TRBV28,-,TGTGCCAGCAGTTTGGCGGCTAGCGGGAGAATTGAGCAGTTCTTC,CASSLAASGRIEQFF
TRBJ1-6,-,TRBV7-2,many,TGTGCCAGCAGCTCCGGGTCCGCCAAGAAGGCCCTCCACTTT,CASSSGSAKKALHF
TRBJ1-5,-,TRBV6-1,many,TGTGCCAGCATGAGCTCGGTAAGCAATCAGCCCCAGCATTTT,CASMSSVSNQPQHF
TRBJ2-5,-,TRBV4-1,-,TGCGCCAGCAGCCATGATCCGGGACTCCTCGGGGGAGAGACCCAGTACTTC,CASSHDPGLLGGETQYF
TRBJ1-1,-,TRBV7-6,few,TGTGCCAGCAGCTTAGGACTGATCAACACTGAAGCTTTCTTT,CASSLGLINTEAFF